This is a list of T cell receptor beta chains from one sample in a study of T cell changes during pregnancy in multiple sclerosis. The repertoire was sequenced with immunoSEQ multiplex PCR; TCRdb's copy has only in-frame clones and lacks some. The sample has some 39,000 clones, around 92% seen once; the top ten hold less than 1.5%. The material sequenced was PBMCs (not recorded whether the cells were cultured). The receptors originated from a female donor with multiple sclerosis, enrolled in a pregnancy study. The CDR3 runs from the conserved cysteine through the conserved F or W. Each record gives: clone size, D gene, J gene, V gene, CDR3 DNA, CDR3 protein. A D gene is named only where the DNA matches it firmly. Part of the rows lack a size; the others show once, few, many or a class for expanded clones.

clone_size: .; d_call: .; j_call: TRBJ1-4; v_call: TRBV29-1; cdr3_nt: TGCAGCGTTGAAGGGACGGAATCAACTAATGAAAAACTGTTTTTT; cdr3_aa: CSVEGTESTNEKLFF
clone_size: .; d_call: .; j_call: TRBJ2-1; v_call: TRBV4-1; cdr3_nt: TGCGCCAGCAGCCAAGAGAGGGGCAGGCTCATCCAGGAGCAGTTCTTC; cdr3_aa: CASSQERGRLIQEQFF
clone_size: .; d_call: TRBD1; j_call: TRBJ1-5; v_call: TRBV5-5; cdr3_nt: TGTGCCAGCAGCTTGGTTCTTGGGACAGGGAACAATCAGCCCCAGCATTTT; cdr3_aa: CASSLVLGTGNNQPQHF
clone_size: once; d_call: TRBD1; j_call: TRBJ1-1; v_call: TRBV6-5; cdr3_nt: TGTGCCAGCAGCCGCGGACAGGGGGCGGCTGAAGCTTTCTTT; cdr3_aa: CASSRGQGAAEAFF
clone_size: .; d_call: TRBD1; j_call: TRBJ2-5; v_call: TRBV28; cdr3_nt: TGTGCCAGCAGTTTAATCCCGGACAGGCCTCAAGAGACCCAGTACTTC; cdr3_aa: CASSLIPDRPQETQYF
clone_size: once; d_call: TRBD1; j_call: TRBJ1-5; v_call: TRBV5-1; cdr3_nt: TGCGCCAGCAGCTTGGACGAAAATGATAACCGGGACAGTTATCAGCCCCAGCATTTT; cdr3_aa: CASSLDENDNRDSYQPQHF
clone_size: .; d_call: .; j_call: TRBJ1-2; v_call: TRBV28; cdr3_nt: TGTGCCAGCAGTTATAGAGGGAGGAACTATGGCTACACCTTC; cdr3_aa: CASSYRGRNYGYTF
clone_size: .; d_call: TRBD2; j_call: TRBJ2-2; v_call: TRBV19; cdr3_nt: TGTGCCAGTAGTACCCTGGTAGCGGGGAGAACCGGGGAGCTGTTTTTT; cdr3_aa: CASSTLVAGRTGELFF
clone_size: .; d_call: TRBD1; j_call: TRBJ1-1; v_call: TRBV30; cdr3_nt: TGTGCCTGGAGTACGGGACAGGTGAACACTGAAGCTTTCTTT; cdr3_aa: CAWSTGQVNTEAFF
clone_size: .; d_call: TRBD2; j_call: TRBJ2-7; v_call: TRBV18; cdr3_nt: TGTGCCAGCTCACCACCGACGGGACTAGTTTCCTACGAGCAGTACTTC; cdr3_aa: CASSPPTGLVSYEQYF
clone_size: .; d_call: .; j_call: TRBJ1-1; v_call: TRBV6-5; cdr3_nt: TGTGCCAGCAGTTACGGGTTGACAGAGAACACTGAAGCTTTCTTT; cdr3_aa: CASSYGLTENTEAFF
clone_size: .; d_call: .; j_call: TRBJ2-5; v_call: TRBV10-2; cdr3_nt: TGCGCCAGCAGTGAGTCGGGGCGGGAGACCCAGTACTTC; cdr3_aa: CASSESGRETQYF
clone_size: .; d_call: .; j_call: TRBJ2-5; v_call: TRBV11-1; cdr3_nt: TGTGCCAGCAGCCTCAGGGTTTCAGTACGAGAGACCCAGTACTTC; cdr3_aa: CASSLRVSVRETQYF
clone_size: .; d_call: .; j_call: TRBJ2-7; v_call: TRBV5-1; cdr3_nt: TGCGCCAGCAGCTTGGCCCCCTCGGGAGTCGCATACGAGCAGTACTTC; cdr3_aa: CASSLAPSGVAYEQYF